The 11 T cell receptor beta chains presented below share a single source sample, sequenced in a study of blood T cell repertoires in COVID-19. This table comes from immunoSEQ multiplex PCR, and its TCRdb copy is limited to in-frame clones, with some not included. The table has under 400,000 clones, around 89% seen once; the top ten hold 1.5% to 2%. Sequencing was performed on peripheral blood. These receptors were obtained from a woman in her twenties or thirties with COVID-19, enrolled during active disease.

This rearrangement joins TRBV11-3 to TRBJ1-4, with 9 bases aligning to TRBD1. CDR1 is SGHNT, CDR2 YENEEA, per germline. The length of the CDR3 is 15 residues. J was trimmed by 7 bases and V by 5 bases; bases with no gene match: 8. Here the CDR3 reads CASSTHRGPFEKLFF. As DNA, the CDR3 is TGTGCCAGCAGCACGCACAGGGGGCCATTTGAAAAACTGTTTTTT.

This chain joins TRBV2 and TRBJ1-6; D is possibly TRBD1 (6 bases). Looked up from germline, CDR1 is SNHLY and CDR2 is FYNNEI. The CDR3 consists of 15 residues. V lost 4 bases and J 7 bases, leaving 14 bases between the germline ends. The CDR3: CASSARQVLNSPLHF. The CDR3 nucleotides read TGTGCCAGCAGTGCCCGACAGGTTTTGAATTCACCCCTCCACTTT.

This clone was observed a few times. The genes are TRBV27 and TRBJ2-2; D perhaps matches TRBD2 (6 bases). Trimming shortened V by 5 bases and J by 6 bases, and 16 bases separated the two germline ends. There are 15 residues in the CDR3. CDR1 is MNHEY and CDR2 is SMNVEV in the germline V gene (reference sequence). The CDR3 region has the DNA TGTGCCAGCAGTCAGCGGAGGGGCCCGGCCGGGGAGCTGTTTTTT. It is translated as CASSQRRGPAGELFF.

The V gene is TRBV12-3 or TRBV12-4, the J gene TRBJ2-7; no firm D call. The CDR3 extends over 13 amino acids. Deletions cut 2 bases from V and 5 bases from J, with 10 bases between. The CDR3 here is CASSLSEWDEQYF. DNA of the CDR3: TGTGCCAGCAGTTTAAGCGAGTGGGACGAGCAGTACTTC.

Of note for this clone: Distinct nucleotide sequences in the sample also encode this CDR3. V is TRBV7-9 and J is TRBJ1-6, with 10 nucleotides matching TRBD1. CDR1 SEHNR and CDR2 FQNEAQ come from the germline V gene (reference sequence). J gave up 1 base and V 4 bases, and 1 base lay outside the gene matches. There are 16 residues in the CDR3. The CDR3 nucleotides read TGTGCCAGCAGCTCGGGACAGGGGTCCTATAATTCACCCCTCCACTTT. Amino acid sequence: CASSSGQGSYNSPLHF.

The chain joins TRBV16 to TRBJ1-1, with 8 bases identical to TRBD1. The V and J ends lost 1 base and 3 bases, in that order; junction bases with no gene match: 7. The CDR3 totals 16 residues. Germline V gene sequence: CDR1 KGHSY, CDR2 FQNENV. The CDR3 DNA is TGTGCCAGCAGCCAATGGACAGGGTTCGAGGACACTGAAGCTTTCTTT. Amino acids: CASSQWTGFEDTEAFF.

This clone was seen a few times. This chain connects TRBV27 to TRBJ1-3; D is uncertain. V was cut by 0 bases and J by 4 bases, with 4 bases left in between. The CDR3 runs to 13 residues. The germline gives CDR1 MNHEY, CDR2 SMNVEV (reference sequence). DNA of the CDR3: TGTGCCAGCAGTTTATCGAGGGGAAACACCATATATTTT. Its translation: CASSLSRGNTIYF.

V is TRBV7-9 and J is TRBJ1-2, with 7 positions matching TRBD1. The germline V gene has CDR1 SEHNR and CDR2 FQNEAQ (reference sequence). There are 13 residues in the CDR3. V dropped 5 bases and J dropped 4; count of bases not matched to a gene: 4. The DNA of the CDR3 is TGTGCCAGCAGCCTGGGACAGCTCTATGGCTACACCTTC. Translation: CASSLGQLYGYTF.

The CDR3 nucleotides are TGTGCCAGCAGCCCACCGGGCTCTGGGGCCAACGTCCTGACTTTC. This sequence encodes CASSPPGSGANVLTF. This chain uses TRBV7-6 with TRBJ2-6, with D unresolved. The germline CDR1 and CDR2 sequences are SGHVS and FNYEAQ. Trimming left V 5 bases short and J 0 bases short, with 8 bases between. The CDR3 length is 15 residues.

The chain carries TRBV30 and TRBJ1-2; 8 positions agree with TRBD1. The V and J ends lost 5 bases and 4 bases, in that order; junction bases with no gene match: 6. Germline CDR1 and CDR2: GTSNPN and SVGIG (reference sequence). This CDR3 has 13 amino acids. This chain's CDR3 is CAWARDRLYGYTF. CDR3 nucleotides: TGTGCCTGGGCCAGGGACAGGCTCTATGGCTACACCTTC.

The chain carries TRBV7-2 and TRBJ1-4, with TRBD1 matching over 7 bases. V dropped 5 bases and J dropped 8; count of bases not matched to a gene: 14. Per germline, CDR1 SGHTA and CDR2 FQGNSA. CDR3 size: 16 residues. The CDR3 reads CASSITGAGPGEKLFF. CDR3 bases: TGTGCCAGCAGCATCACAGGGGCCGGCCCAGGGGAAAAACTGTTTTTT. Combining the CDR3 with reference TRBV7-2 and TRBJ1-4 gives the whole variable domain GAGVSQSPSNKVTEKGKDVELRCDPISGHTALYWYRQSLGQGLEFLIYFQGNSAPDKSGLPSDRFSAERTGGSVSTLTIQRTQQEDSAVYLCASSITGAGPGEKLFFGSGTQLSVL.